The 25 T cell receptor beta chains reported below all come from one sample, sequenced in a study of blood T cells in healthy people across ages (dated by TCRdb to the mid-2010s). The library was obtained by 5' RACE. TCRdb shows the sequencer as Illumina HiSeq 2500. A second about 7 to 12 cycle PCR used a sample-barcoded 5' primer and a J-beta primer mix. TCRdb reran the public reads through fastp at Q25 and MiXCR, keeping productive beta chains. Records with the same CDR3 protein are collapsed into one entry carrying the most frequent genes and DNA. The sample contains about 1.8 million distinct CDR3 sequences, around half of them found a single time. 2.1% of the sample lies in the top ten. The material sequenced was blood. The receptors derive from a middle-aged woman in good health.

Comments on this clonotype: An end of the junction does not agree with germline; a read error may underlie this. V and J are TRBV7-6 and TRBJ2-7; D uncertain. The CDR3 sequence is 13 residues long. The germline V gene encodes CDR1 SGHVS and CDR2 FNYEAQ. CDR3 nucleotide sequence: TGTGCCAGCAGCTCGCCTACCTCCTACGAGCAGCACTTC. This translates into CASSSPTSYEQHF.

V usage is TRBV5-1 and J usage is TRBJ1-6; 7 bases align to TRBD1. After removal of 5 bases from V and 12 bases from J, the junction contained 17 bases not matched to a gene. Germline CDR1 SGHRS, CDR2 YFSETQ. This CDR3 is built from 16 residues. This CDR3 reads CASSSAGTESYRPLHF. In DNA form, the CDR3 reads TGCGCCAGCAGTTCGGCCGGGACAGAGTCATACCGACCCCTCCACTTT.

The rearrangement uses TRBV25-1 and TRBJ2-5, with 8 bases aligning to TRBD1. The CDR3 extends over 15 amino acids. Germline V CDR1 and CDR2: MGHDK, SYGVNS. J gave up 0 bases and V 6 bases, and 6 bases lay outside the gene matches. The CDR3 DNA is TGTGCCAGCAGCCCGGGACAGGCCCACCAAGAGACCCAGTACTTC. Translating gives CASSPGQAHQETQYF.

The J gene is TRBJ2-1, the V gene TRBV20-1; tentative D call: TRBD2 (5 bases). Trimming cost V 5 bases and J 10 bases, with 15 bases left between them. This CDR3 is built from 12 residues. Germline V gene lookup returns CDR1 DFQATT and CDR2 SNEGSKA (reference sequence). The CDR3 here is CSARASSNEQFF. CDR3 nucleotides: TGCAGTGCTCGAGCCTCTAGCAACGAGCAGTTCTTC.

The chain couples TRBV9 to TRBJ1-2; no clear D gene. V lost 6 bases and J lost 4, with 10 bases in between. Germline V gives CDR1 SGDLS, CDR2 YYNGEE. The length of the CDR3 is 12 residues. The CDR3 DNA sequence: TGTGCCAGCACCCAGGAGGTCTATGGCTACACCTTC. Encoded protein: CASTQEVYGYTF.

DNA for the CDR3: TGCAGCGCACACCTCGCTAGCGGGGGGTTTTATGAGCAGTTCTTC. Its translation: CSAHLASGGFYEQFF. The chain is built from TRBV29-1 and TRBJ2-1; 11 nucleotides line up with TRBD2. The CDR3 contains 15 residues. CDR1 is SQVTM and CDR2 is ANQGSEA in the germline V gene. V dropped 7 bases and J dropped 8; count of bases not matched to a gene: 13.

This chain connects TRBV6-5 to TRBJ1-2; TRBD1 agrees at 7 bases. J lost 4 bases, V lost 6 bases, and 5 bases had no gene match. This CDR3 is built from 13 residues. Germline CDR1 MNHEY, CDR2 SVGAGI. For the CDR3, the DNA is TGTGCCAGCAGGCCGGGGACAGTCTATGGCTACACCTTC. This translates into CASRPGTVYGYTF.

The gene calls are TRBV15 and TRBJ2-5; the match to TRBD1 covers 8 bases. Judging by the DNA end, TRBJ2-7 fits better; the J call may be wrong. In germline, CDR1 is LNHNV, CDR2 YYDKDF (reference sequence). This CDR3 has 14 residues. CDR3 in DNA: TGTGCCACCAGCAGACCGGGACAGGACCACGAGCAGTACTTC. This translates into CATSRPGQDHEQYF.

The table lists this clonotype with a few counts. This sequence joins TRBV28 and TRBJ2-5, with TRBD1 matching over 9 bases. The CDR3 runs to 16 residues. The V gene's germline CDR1 is MDHEN and CDR2 SYDVKM. Unmatched junction bases numbered 14, after V lost 7 bases and J lost 5 bases. As DNA, the CDR3 is TGTGCCAGCAACCCTCAGTCTGGGACAGGGTGGGAGACCCAGTACTTC. Translation gives CASNPQSGTGWETQYF. The full variable domain, rest sourced from reference TRBV28 and TRBJ2-5, is DVKVTQSSRYLVKRTGEKVFLECVQDMDHENMFWYRQDPGLGLRLIYFSYDVKMKEKGDIPEGYSVSREKKERFSLILESASTNQTSMYLCASNPQSGTGWETQYFGPGTRLLVL.

The rearrangement uses TRBV9 and TRBJ2-4; TRBD2 matches 15 bases. CDR3 length: 16 residues. The V gene's germline CDR1 is SGDLS and CDR2 YYNGEE. V lost 3 bases and J lost 4; bases outside the gene matches: 2. The CDR3 is CASSAGLAGGKNIQYF. For the CDR3, the DNA is TGTGCCAGCAGCGCGGGACTAGCGGGGGGAAAAAACATTCAGTACTTC.

The CDR3 DNA is TGTGCCAGCAACACACCTGGGACTAGCGGGGGCTACGAGCAGTACTTC. It codes for CASNTPGTSGGYEQYF. The chain is built from TRBV7-9 and TRBJ2-7, with TRBD2 identical over 14 bases. The CDR3 spans 16 residues. The V segment lost 7 bases and the J segment 3 bases; nucleotides outside the gene matches: 8. Germline V gives CDR1 SEHNR, CDR2 FQNEAQ (reference sequence).

This clonotype was counted a few times. The chain combines TRBV5-1 with TRBJ2-6; D may correspond to TRBD1 or TRBD2 (5 bases each). The V end was cut by 3 bases, the J end by 1 base, with 14 bases between. There are 17 residues in the CDR3. Germline V gives CDR1 SGHRS, CDR2 YFSETQ. CDR3 sequence reads: CASSSPGRTSGANVLTF. The CDR3 bases are TGCGCCAGCAGCTCCCCGGGACGCACTTCTGGGGCCAACGTCCTGACTTTC. Full variable domain (rest looked up from reference TRBV5-1 and TRBJ2-6): KAGVTQTPRYLIKTRGQQVTLSCSPISGHRSVSWYQQTPGQGLQFLFEYFSETQRNKGNFPGRFSGRQFSNSRSEMNVSTLELGDSALYLCASSSPGRTSGANVLTFGAGSRLTVL.

This chain joins TRBV19 and TRBJ2-5, with D hard to call. The V and J ends lost 6 bases and 2 bases respectively, with 10 bases between them. Per germline, CDR1 LNHDA and CDR2 SQIVND (reference sequence). CDR3 length equals 13 residues. CDR3 loop: CASRMSGQETQYF. The CDR3 DNA reads as TGTGCCAGTAGAATGAGTGGACAAGAGACCCAGTACTTC.

The chain joins TRBV7-2 to TRBJ2-3; D gene uncertain. The CDR3 is made up of 10 amino acids. Germline CDR1 is SGHTA and CDR2 is FQGNSA. V was cut by 10 bases and J by 0 bases, with 2 bases left in between. CDR3 nucleotides: TGTGCCATGAGCACAGATACGCAGTATTTT. This sequence encodes CAMSTDTQYF.

V and J are TRBV7-2 and TRBJ1-2; TRBD1 agrees at 7 bases. The trim removed 4 bases at V and 11 bases at J, leaving 7 bases unmatched. CDR1 SGHTA and CDR2 FQGNSA come from the germline V gene. This CDR3 has 12 residues. The CDR3 protein is CASSSGQTGYTF. The CDR3 DNA is TGTGCCAGCAGCTCGGGACAGACAGGTTACACCTTC.

This chain connects TRBV20-1 to TRBJ1-1, with no clear D. The germline V gene has CDR1 DFQATT and CDR2 SNEGSKA (reference sequence). The CDR3 extends over 13 amino acids. V shed 3 bases and J shed 1 base, with 9 bases lying between them. CDR3 nucleotides: TGCAGTGCTAGGCGGACGGCGAACACTGAAGCTTTCTTT. The encoded protein is CSARRTANTEAFF.

The V gene is TRBV6-6, the J gene TRBJ1-5, with 10 bases that match TRBD1. This CDR3 comprises 16 residues. Germline V CDR1 and CDR2: MNHNY, SVGAGI (reference sequence). V lost 5 bases to trimming and J lost 3 bases; unmatched junction nucleotides: 7. For the CDR3, the DNA is TGTGCCAGCAGTGAGGGACAGGGGCGGTTCAATCAGCCCCAGCATTTT. Residues: CASSEGQGRFNQPQHF.

The V call is TRBV10-2, the J call TRBJ2-1; D could derive from TRBD1 or TRBD2 (5 bases each). V was pared by 10 bases and J by 4 bases, with 14 bases between. Per the germline V gene, CDR1 is WSHSY and CDR2 is SAAADI. The CDR3 has 13 amino acids. The CDR3, as DNA: TGCGCCACCGAGGGGACGGATTACAATGAGCAGTTCTTC. Its protein is CATEGTDYNEQFF.

This clonotype was seen repeatedly, ten times or more. The chain uses TRBV6-5 and TRBJ2-1; D remains ambiguous. Trimming left V 0 bases short and J 9 bases short, with 3 bases between. From germline, CDR1 is MNHEY and CDR2 SVGAGI. The CDR3 runs 11 residues. CDR3 protein: CASSYSGEQFF. The CDR3 bases are TGTGCCAGCAGTTACTCGGGTGAGCAGTTCTTC.

DNA of the CDR3: TGTGCCACCAGTGAACGAACCGGGACAGGGGGCTATGGCTACACCTTC. This gives the protein CATSERTGTGGYGYTF. This sequence joins TRBV24-1 and TRBJ1-2, with 11 bases matching TRBD1. The germline V gene has CDR1 KGHDR and CDR2 SFDVKD. The CDR3 loop spans 16 amino acids. V shed 4 bases, J shed 4 bases, and the junction held 7 bases outside the gene matches.

With regard to this clonotype: The junction differs from germline at one of its ends, possibly a read error. The chain is built from TRBV10-3 and TRBJ1-2; D uncertain. CDR1 ENHRY and CDR2 SYGVKD come from the germline V gene. This CDR3 spans 15 amino acids. The CDR3 DNA sequence: TGTGCCATCACCTCCGGAGGAGGTTCTAACTGTGGCTACACCTTC. Translating gives CAITSGGGSNCGYTF.

The DNA of the CDR3 is TGTGCCACCAGTGATCTCCATGGCCATGAGCAGTTCTTC. It codes for CATSDLHGHEQFF. The rearrangement joins TRBV24-1 to TRBJ2-1; no clear D. The CDR3 is 13 residues long. The ends were cut back, 3 bases at V and 8 bases at J, with 10 bases in the middle. CDR1 KGHDR and CDR2 SFDVKD come from the germline V gene.

The chain is built from TRBV10-3 and TRBJ1-1; 9 nucleotides line up with TRBD1. The CDR3 sequence is 16 residues long. The germline CDR1 and CDR2 sequences are ENHRY and SYGVKD. V lost 5 bases, J lost 2 bases, and 9 bases stayed unmatched. CDR3 nucleotide sequence: TGTGCCATCAGTTCGGGACAGGGAAAGGCTAACACTGAAGCTTTCTTT. It codes for CAISSGQGKANTEAFF.

J is TRBJ2-5 and V is TRBV10-2, with 9 bases identical to TRBD2. With 6 bases clipped from V and 2 bases from J, the junction kept 7 bases outside the gene matches. Germline values: CDR1 WSHSY, CDR2 SAAADI. The CDR3 spans 15 residues. CDR3 DNA: TGCGCCAGCAGGCGGACTAGCGTCCCACAAGAGACCCAGTACTTC. This gives the protein CASRRTSVPQETQYF.

This chain joins TRBV20-1 and TRBJ1-6; TRBD1 might be the D (6 bases). Germline values: CDR1 DFQATT, CDR2 SNEGSKA (reference sequence). The CDR3 consists of 13 residues. V lost 3 bases to trimming and J lost 5 bases, with 8 bases between them. The CDR3 DNA sequence: TGCAGTGCTAGGCGGACAGATAATTCACCCCTCCACTTT. Translation gives CSARRTDNSPLHF.